This entry concerns a single TCR beta chain. This sample was taken from a study of blood T cell repertoires in COVID-19. The germline gives CDR1 SGHTA, CDR2 FQGNSA. V lost 5 bases to trimming and J lost 7 bases; unmatched junction nucleotides: 9. This CDR3 contains 15 residues. The data were produced by immunoSEQ multiplex PCR, yet TCRdb's version contains in-frame clones alone and is incomplete. Among 70,000 to 95,000 clones listed, approximately 80% were seen once. The sequencing sample was made of peripheral blood. This TCR derives from a woman aged 70-85 years with active or convalescent COVID-19. The chain uses TRBV7-2 and TRBJ1-3, with 9 positions matching TRBD1. The chain's CDR3 is CASSLDRGSRNTIYF. CDR3 nucleotide sequence: TGTGCCAGCAGCCTAGACAGGGGGAGTAGGAACACCATATATTTT.